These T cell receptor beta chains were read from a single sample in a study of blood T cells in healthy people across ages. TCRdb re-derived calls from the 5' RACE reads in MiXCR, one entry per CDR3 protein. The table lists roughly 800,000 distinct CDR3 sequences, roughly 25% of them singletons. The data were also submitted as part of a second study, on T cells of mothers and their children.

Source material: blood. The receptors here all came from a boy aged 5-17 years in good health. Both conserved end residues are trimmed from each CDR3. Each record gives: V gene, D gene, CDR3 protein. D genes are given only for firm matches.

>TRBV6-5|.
ASSQENEQY
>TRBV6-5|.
ASSFRQSTDTQY
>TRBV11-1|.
ASRTPRGADTQY
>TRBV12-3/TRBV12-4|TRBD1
ASSPRDRKFAGYT
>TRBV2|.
ASAPRERGTQY
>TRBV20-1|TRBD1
SARTGQGSTYEQY
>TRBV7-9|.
ASSRTGEAF
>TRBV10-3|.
AISDYIGGTQY
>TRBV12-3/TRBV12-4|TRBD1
ASSVTGAGELF
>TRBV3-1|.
ASSQGSSYNSPLH
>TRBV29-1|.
SVEDGSRDEQY
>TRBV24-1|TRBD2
ATSASGGVNTGELF
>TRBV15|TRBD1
ATSQGTEKNIQY
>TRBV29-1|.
SVVGHPNEQF
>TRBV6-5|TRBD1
ASKTGGEDQPQH
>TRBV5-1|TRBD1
ASSLGTGVPEAF
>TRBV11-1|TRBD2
ASSSPTSGEPDTQY
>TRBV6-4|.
ASWSSRYYGYT
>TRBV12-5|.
AGPGPPRGYT
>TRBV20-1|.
SARPGGRKNTGELF
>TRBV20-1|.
SQLGGRSDEQY
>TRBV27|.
ASSHYRGTEANEKLF
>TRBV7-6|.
ASSLDLRNSYEQY
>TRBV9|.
ASSVEQFANYGYT
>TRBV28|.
ASSFNSKWY
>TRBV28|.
ATEGVRDEQY
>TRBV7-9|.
ASSSDSKNYGYT
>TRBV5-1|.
ASSLSGTNQPQH
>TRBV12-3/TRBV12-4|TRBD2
ASSPGAGGSSLH
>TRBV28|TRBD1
ASSSWTGGREKLF
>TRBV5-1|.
ASSLAAATEAF
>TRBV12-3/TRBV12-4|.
ASSLSATQH
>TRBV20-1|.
SAPGVGANVLT
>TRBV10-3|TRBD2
AISPSGGDQETQY
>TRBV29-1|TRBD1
SVEGTGGSLSEQF
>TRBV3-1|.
ASSQLGGQNYGHT
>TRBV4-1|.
ASSHVTGPVYEQY
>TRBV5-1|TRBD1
ASRTGQVQETQY
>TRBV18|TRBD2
ASSPPSLAGYNEQF
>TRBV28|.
ASSLPGRLYEQY
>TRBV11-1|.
ASSRKRGTEGYEQY
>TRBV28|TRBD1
ASSFLRQGGNERLF
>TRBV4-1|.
ASSQEGGTYNEQF